These 28 T cell receptor beta chains were sequenced from one sample in a study of CD8+CD57+ T cells in acquired aplastic anemia listed by TCRdb under 2018. The sequencer listed for this sample is Illumina HiSeq 2000. TCR beta VDJ combination and CDR3 sequence profiling used genomic DNA as the template. The public reads were quality trimmed at Q25 with fastp and then assembled into clones with MiXCR by TCRdb, keeping productive beta chains. CDR3 protein duplicates are merged, each entry listing the most common genes and DNA. In this sample the table shows roughly 420,000 distinct CDR3 sequences, 65% to 80% of which occur a single time. The ten most abundant clones make up 4% of the sample. Source material: sorted CD4+, CD8+, or CD8+CD57+ T cells (not recorded which) from PBMCs. Receptors were obtained from a human donor in good health, serving as a control.

This clonotype has at least ten counts. The chain carries TRBV12-3 or TRBV12-4 and TRBJ1-4, with D maybe TRBD1 (5 bases). The CDR3 covers 14 residues. V lost 3 bases to trimming and J lost 7 bases, with 12 bases between them. Here the CDR3 DNA reads TGTGCCAGCAGTTTGGGGGGTGGAATTGAAAAACTGTTTTTT. It translates to CASSLGGGIEKLFF.

In its sample, this clonotype was seen a few times. The CDR3 loop is CASSSTGNEQFF. The CDR3 DNA is TGTGCCAGCAGCTCTACAGGGAATGAGCAGTTCTTC. The V call is TRBV7-6, the J call TRBJ2-1, with D perhaps matching TRBD1 (6 bases). This CDR3 is 12 amino acids long. Germline-derived CDR1 and CDR2 are SGHVS and FNYEAQ. Trimming removed 4 bases from V and 7 bases from J, with 8 bases in between. The complete variable domain, with remaining parts taken from reference TRBV7-6 and TRBJ2-1, reads GAGVSQSPRYKVTKRGQDVALRCDPISGHVSLYWYRQALGQGPEFLTYFNYEAQQDKSGLPNDRFSAERPEGSISTLTIQRTEQRDSAMYRCASSSTGNEQFFGPGTRLTVL.

CDR3: CASSVDVGEDSDTLFF. The CDR3 DNA follows: TGTGCCAGCAGCGTAGATGTGGGGGAGGATAGCGACACGCTGTTTTTT. The gene calls are TRBV7-9 and TRBJ2-2; TRBD2 is a possible D gene (6 bases). Germline CDR1 reads SEHNR; CDR2 reads FQNEAQ (reference sequence). CDR3 length: 16 amino acids. V lost 5 bases, J lost 13 bases, and 26 bases lay in between.

The chain employs TRBV19 and TRBJ2-3; D remains unclear. Trimming shortened V by 6 bases and J by 7 bases, and 8 bases separated the two germline ends. Germline V gene data show CDR1 as LNHDA and CDR2 as SQIVND (reference sequence). CDR3 length: 11 amino acids. In DNA, the CDR3 is TGTGCCAGTAGGGCTCCACATACGCAGTATTTT. Protein: CASRAPHTQYF.

Turning to this clonotype: Compared with germline, one end of the junction differs, possibly owing to a read error. CDR3 sequence: CASSQGDGGNSALLF. CDR3 bases: TGTGCCAGCAGCCAGGGAGACGGCGGCAATTCGGCGCTCCTCTTT. The chain uses TRBV2 and TRBJ1-6; D is possibly TRBD1 (5 bases). Germline loops: CDR1 SNHLY, CDR2 FYNNEI. The CDR3 is 15 amino acids.

The CDR3 region has the DNA TGCAGTGCTAGGTTCGGCGGGACCTCTGCGACCACTGAAGCTTTCTTT. This encodes CSARFGGTSATTEAFF. The rearrangement joins TRBV20-1 to TRBJ1-1; D is possibly TRBD1 (5 bases). This CDR3 has 16 residues. The V gene lost 3 bases and the J gene lost 4 bases, with 21 bases spanning the gap. The germline CDR1 and CDR2 sequences are DFQATT and SNEGSKA (reference sequence).

As for this clonotype: The CDR3 does not end in the conserved phenylalanine or tryptophan, so this is likely a read error. The CDR3 protein is CASSLTADEQYS. CDR3 nucleotides: TGTGCCAGCAGCCTCACGGCTGACGAACAGTACAGC. The chain joins TRBV7-2 to TRBJ2-7; D ambiguous. The V gene's germline CDR1 is SGHTA and CDR2 FQGNSA. The CDR3 contains 12 residues.

This clonotype was found many times. CDR3 sequence: CASLRTGGGDEQFF. DNA of the CDR3: TGCGCCAGTCTTCGAACAGGGGGCGGGGATGAGCAGTTCTTC. This rearrangement joins TRBV5-1 to TRBJ2-1; 9 nucleotides agree with TRBD1. V lost 8 bases, J lost 8 bases, and 11 bases stayed unmatched. Germline CDR1 reads SGHRS; CDR2 reads YFSETQ. The CDR3 is 14 amino acids.

The count of this clonotype is one. An end of the junction differs from the germline gene, which may be a read error. The CDR3 DNA is TGTGCCAGCAGTGACAGGGGTTACCAGCACCAGCATTTC. Protein: CASSDRGYQHQHF. V and J are TRBV2 and TRBJ2-1; a weak D match, TRBD1 (6 bases). Germline V CDR1 and CDR2: SNHLY, FYNNEI. This CDR3 has 13 amino acids.

This clonotype was recorded only once. The chain is built from TRBV11-1 and TRBJ2-2, with 11 bases aligning to TRBD1. The CDR3 is made up of 18 amino acids. Trimming took 5 bases from V and 4 from J; bases not matched to a gene: 12. Germline V CDR1 and CDR2: SGHAT, FQDESV (reference sequence). The CDR3 spells CASSLYKAGTGGTGELFF. CDR3 coding DNA: TGTGCCAGCAGCCTATACAAAGCCGGGACAGGGGGCACCGGGGAGCTGTTTTTT.

The rearrangement uses TRBV7-9 and TRBJ2-5; the D gene could be TRBD1 or TRBD2 (5 bases each). Germline-derived CDR1 and CDR2 are SEHNR and FQNEAQ (reference sequence). The germline V and J ends were trimmed by 8 bases and 5 bases, with 24 bases remaining between them. CDR3 length: 16 amino acids. The CDR3 bases are TGTGCCAGCGGCCGGGACGGACCGAACACCGGGGAGACCCAGTACTTC. Encoded protein: CASGRDGPNTGETQYF.

This chain connects TRBV9 to TRBJ2-7; 8 positions match TRBD1. The CDR3 loop spans 14 amino acids. Per germline, CDR1 SGDLS and CDR2 YYNGEE. The junction had 4 bases not matched to a gene; V was cut back by 0 bases and J by 5 bases. The CDR3 coding sequence is TGTGCCAGCAGCGTAGGGGACAGGTTAGACGAGCAGTACTTC. Translation: CASSVGDRLDEQYF.

For the CDR3, the DNA is TGCAGCGTTAAAGGGGGGGAAAATGAGCAGTACTTC. Protein: CSVKGGENEQYF. The chain is built from TRBV20-1 and TRBJ2-5; a possible D gene is TRBD2 (7 bases). This CDR3 has 12 amino acids. Germline lookup yields CDR1 DFQATT and CDR2 SNEGSKA (reference sequence).

This clonotype was seen at least ten times. V and J are TRBV20-1 and TRBJ1-5, with D maybe TRBD1 (5 bases). V lost 6 bases and J 2 bases, leaving 14 bases between the germline ends. CDR1 is DFQATT and CDR2 is SNEGSKA in the germline V gene (reference sequence). This CDR3 comprises 14 residues. The CDR3 bases are TGCAGTGCCCTAGGGGAATCGGGCAATCAGCCCCAGCATTTT. Protein: CSALGESGNQPQHF.

V and J are TRBV19 and TRBJ1-3; the D gene is possibly TRBD1 (5 bases). Trimming pared 9 bases from V and 2 bases from J, leaving 8 bases between. This CDR3 is 12 amino acids long. The germline gives CDR1 LNHDA, CDR2 SQIVND (reference sequence). The DNA of the CDR3 is TGTGCCAGCGGGGGGGCTGGAAACACCATATATTTT. Translated: CASGGAGNTIYF.

The chain recombines TRBV7-2 with TRBJ1-4, with TRBD1 identical over 7 bases. The CDR3 sequence is 15 residues long. V trimming: 3 bases; J trimming: 8 bases; junction bases outside the gene matches: 9. Germline V gene data show CDR1 as SGHTA and CDR2 as FQGNSA. In DNA form, the CDR3 reads TGTGCCAGCAGCTTCCAGGGGGGATTAGGGGAAAAACTGTTTTTT. Protein product: CASSFQGGLGEKLFF.

The chain has TRBV20-1 and TRBJ1-1; D is possibly TRBD1 (5 bases). CDR1 and CDR2 (germline): DFQATT, SNEGSKA (reference sequence). The germline V and J ends were trimmed by 6 bases and 9 bases, with 20 bases remaining between them. The CDR3 is 13 residues long. CDR3 loop: CSAGAGTVEKAFF. DNA for the CDR3: TGCAGTGCCGGAGCCGGGACGGTTGAAAAAGCTTTCTTT.

The V gene is TRBV20-1, the J gene TRBJ2-2; 9 nucleotides line up with TRBD2. Losses at the gene ends were 6 bases for V and 6 bases for J; bases not matched to a gene: 11. The CDR3 extends over 15 amino acids. Looked up from germline, CDR1 is DFQATT and CDR2 is SNEGSKA (reference sequence). CDR3 in amino acids: CSAEIAGASSGELFF. Written as DNA, the CDR3 is TGCAGTGCCGAGATAGCGGGGGCGAGCTCCGGGGAGCTGTTTTTT.

The V call is TRBV29-1, the J call TRBJ1-6; D unresolved. The CDR3 contains 13 residues. Germline V gene lookup returns CDR1 SQVTM and CDR2 ANQGSEA. The V end lost 4 bases, the J end lost 18 bases, and 22 bases lay between the germline ends. CDR3 in amino acids: CSVGEGVNTPDHF. DNA for the CDR3: TGCAGCGTTGGGGAGGGAGTGAACACACCCGACCACTTT.

A note on this clonotype: The DNA is omitted, as the CDR3 cannot be located on it reliably, and the CDR3 follows TCRdb's listing. This chain connects TRBV12-3 or TRBV12-4 to TRBJ1-5; no check of the table's D call, TRBD1, against the DNA was made. The length of the CDR3 is 15 amino acids, counting both ends. CDR3 protein: CASSFGSGSNQPQHF.

This clonotype has at least ten counts. This chain connects TRBV5-1 to TRBJ1-2; tentatively, D is TRBD1 (6 bases). The CDR3 sequence is 14 residues long. From germline, CDR1 is SGHRS and CDR2 YFSETQ. The V end lost 5 bases, the J end lost 2 bases, and 13 bases lay between the germline ends. Here the CDR3 reads CASSSGTRNYGYTF. CDR3 DNA sequence: TGCGCCAGCAGTTCCGGGACAAGGAACTATGGCTACACCTTC.

This chain's CDR3 is CASSLAGGVGTDTQYF. Here the CDR3 DNA reads TGTGCCAGCAGCTTGGCGGGGGGCGTGGGCACAGATACGCAGTATTTT. The chain couples TRBV6-2 or TRBV6-3 to TRBJ2-3, with 8 bases matching TRBD2. The CDR3 spans 16 residues. The V gene end was trimmed by 6 bases and the J gene end by 1 base; junction bases not matched to a gene: 9. Germline values: CDR1 MNHEY, CDR2 SVGEGT.

The CDR3 sequence is CSARDDSGGVYEQYF. CDR3 coding DNA: TGCAGTGCTAGAGATGACAGCGGGGGCGTCTACGAGCAGTACTTC. The chain is built from TRBV20-1 and TRBJ2-7; 8 bases line up with TRBD2. With 0 bases clipped from V and 3 bases from J, the junction kept 7 bases outside the gene matches. There are 15 residues in the CDR3. The V gene's germline CDR1 is DFQATT and CDR2 SNEGSKA (reference sequence).

As concerns this clonotype: An end of the junction does not agree with germline; a read error may underlie this. The chain recombines TRBV2 with TRBJ2-3, with D unclear. The CDR3 spans 14 residues. Germline V lookup: CDR1 SNHLY, CDR2 FYNNEI. CDR3 DNA: TGTGCTAGCAAGGGTACTACGTCCACAGATACGCAGTATTTT. Its protein is CASKGTTSTDTQYF.

This clonotype has at least ten counts. This chain uses TRBV4-3 with TRBJ2-7; 9 nucleotides match TRBD1. From germline, CDR1 is LGHNA and CDR2 YSLEER. The V and J ends lost 0 bases and 6 bases, in that order; junction bases with no gene match: 6. The CDR3 contains 15 residues. DNA of the CDR3: TGCGCCAGCAGCCAAGATCACGGACAGGGGTGCGAGCAGTACTTC. As protein: CASSQDHGQGCEQYF.

Points on this clonotype: The junction shows a germline mismatch at one end, possibly a read error. The V gene is TRBV12-3 or TRBV12-4, the J gene TRBJ2-7; TRBD2 agrees at 8 bases. This CDR3 spans 18 amino acids. In nucleotides, the CDR3 is TGTGCCAGCAGGTCCCCCTTTAGATATAGCGGGGTACAACACGAGCGGTACTTC. It yields the protein CASRSPFRYSGVQHERYF.

The rearrangement uses TRBV5-5 and TRBJ2-7, with 9 bases identical to TRBD1. Germline V gene data show CDR1 as SGHKS and CDR2 as YYEKEE (reference sequence). The length of the CDR3 is 14 residues. The V segment lost 4 bases and the J segment 3 bases; nucleotides outside the gene matches: 5. In DNA, the CDR3 is TGTGCCAGCAGCGGGACAGGGATCGTCTACGAGCAGTACTTC. Translated, it gives CASSGTGIVYEQYF.

The rearrangement links TRBV19 to TRBJ1-4; no clear D gene. Trimming pared 7 bases from V and 7 bases from J, leaving 7 bases between. CDR3 length: 11 residues. Looked up from germline, CDR1 is LNHDA and CDR2 is SQIVND (reference sequence). CDR3 in amino acids: CASIFGEKLFF. CDR3 coding DNA: TGTGCCAGTATATTTGGTGAAAAACTGTTTTTT.